This T cell receptor beta chain was retrieved from a study of T cell clones after liver transplantation. Study overall: Three of the eight recipients were HCV-positive; the rest had non-autoimmune, non-viral transplant indications.

In regard to this clone: The antigen is unknown.

This table comes from immunoSEQ multiplex PCR, and its TCRdb copy is limited to in-frame clones, with some not included. The sample lists 65,000 to 70,000 clones; about 91% were seen once. General observations from the study: Post-transplant, graft-donor-reactive CD4 TCRbeta sequences in blood dropped significantly in most of the 8 subjects. Post-transplant time points were not standardized, so conclusions are preliminary. A larger donor-reactive than third-party decline suggested partial antigen-specific deletion.

CDR3 length: 15 residues. Germline CDR1 LGHNT, CDR2 FRNRAP. V was trimmed by 0 bases and J by 5 bases, leaving 14 bases between them. The source of this sequence is a human patient who received a liver transplant. Certain T cells may be donor cells from the graft. The chain uses TRBV12-5 and TRBJ2-7; D is unclear. The source was CD4+ T cells from blood, collected less than 26 months after liver transplant. The chain's CDR3 is CASGLVGIPQDEQYF. The CDR3 nucleotides are TGTGCTAGTGGTTTGGTAGGGATCCCTCAGGACGAGCAGTACTTC.